This T cell receptor (beta chain) was captured in a study of regulatory T cells in long-lasting Graves disease. Overall study findings and caveats: Preferential use of TRBV28, TRBJ1-2 and TRBJ2-5 was seen in persistent disease.

In building TCR beta libraries, iRepertoire HTBI primers were used together with Arm-PCR of CDR3 regions. Via MiXCR, TCRdb re-called the multiplex PCR reads, giving one row per CDR3 protein. The data contain a few hundred thousand distinct CDR3 sequences, 23% of them singletons. V was pared by 6 bases and J by 2 bases, with 13 bases between. Germline CDR1 SNHLY, CDR2 FYNNEI. CDR3 length: 14 amino acids. This clonotype was counted at least ten times. Its matching antigen is unknown. Documented time point: persistent/refractory GD, antithyroid drugs over 5 years with positive TRAb. PBMCs provided the RNA from which the TCR library was made.

The V gene is TRBV2, the J gene TRBJ1-2, with no clear D. This clonotype was sampled from a female donor with Graves disease. Specimen: peripheral blood mononuclear cells (PBMCs), collected when the disease was refractory, from a patient treated with antithyroid drugs. CDR3: CASRRTDANYGYTF. DNA of the CDR3: TGTGCCAGCAGGAGGACGGACGCGAACTATGGCTACACCTTC.